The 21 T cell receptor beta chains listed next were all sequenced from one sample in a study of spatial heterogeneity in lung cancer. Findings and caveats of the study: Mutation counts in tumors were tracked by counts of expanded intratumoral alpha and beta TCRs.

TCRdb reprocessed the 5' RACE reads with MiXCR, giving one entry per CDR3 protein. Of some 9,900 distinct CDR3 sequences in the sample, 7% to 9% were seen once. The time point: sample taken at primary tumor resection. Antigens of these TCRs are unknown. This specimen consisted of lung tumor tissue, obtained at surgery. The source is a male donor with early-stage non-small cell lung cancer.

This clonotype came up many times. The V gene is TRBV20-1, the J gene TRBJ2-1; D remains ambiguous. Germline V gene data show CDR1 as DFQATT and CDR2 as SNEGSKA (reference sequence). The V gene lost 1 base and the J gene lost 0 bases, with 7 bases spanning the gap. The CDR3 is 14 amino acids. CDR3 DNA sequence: TGCAGTGCTAGAGCCGTCAGCTCCTACAATGAGCAGTTCTTC. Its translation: CSARAVSSYNEQFF.

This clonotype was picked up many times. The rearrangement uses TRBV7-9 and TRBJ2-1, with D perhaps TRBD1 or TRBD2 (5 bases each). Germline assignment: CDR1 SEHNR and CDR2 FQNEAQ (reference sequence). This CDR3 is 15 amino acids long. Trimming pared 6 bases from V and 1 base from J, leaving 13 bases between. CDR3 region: CASRVQGESYNEQFF. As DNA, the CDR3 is TGTGCCAGCAGAGTTCAGGGAGAATCCTACAATGAGCAGTTCTTC.

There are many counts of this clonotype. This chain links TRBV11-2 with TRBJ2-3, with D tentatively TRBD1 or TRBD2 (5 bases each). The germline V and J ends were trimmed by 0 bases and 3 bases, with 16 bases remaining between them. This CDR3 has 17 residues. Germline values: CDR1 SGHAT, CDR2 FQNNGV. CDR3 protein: CASSLDMGYGATDTQYF. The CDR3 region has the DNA TGTGCCAGCAGCTTAGATATGGGCTACGGGGCGACAGATACGCAGTATTTT.

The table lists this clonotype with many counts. The CDR3 coding sequence is TGTGCCTGGAGCTGGGGGGTTCTGACCTATGGCTACACCTTC. Translation: CAWSWGVLTYGYTF. The J gene is TRBJ1-2, the V gene TRBV30, with D possibly TRBD1 on 5 matching bases. V shed 3 bases and J shed 4 bases, with 15 bases lying between them. The CDR3 runs 14 residues. Germline-derived CDR1 and CDR2 are GTSNPN and SVGIG (reference sequence).

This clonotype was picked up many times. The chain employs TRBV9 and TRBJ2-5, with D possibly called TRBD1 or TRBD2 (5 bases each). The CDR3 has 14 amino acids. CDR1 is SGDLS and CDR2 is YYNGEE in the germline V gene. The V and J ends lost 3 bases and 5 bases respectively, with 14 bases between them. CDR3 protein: CASSATGAWETQYF. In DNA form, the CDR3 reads TGTGCCAGCAGCGCGACCGGGGCCTGGGAGACCCAGTACTTC.

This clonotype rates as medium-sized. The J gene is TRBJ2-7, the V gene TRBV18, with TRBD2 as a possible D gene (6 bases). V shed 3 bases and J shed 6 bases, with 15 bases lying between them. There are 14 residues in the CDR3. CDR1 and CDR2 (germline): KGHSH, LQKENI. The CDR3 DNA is TGTGCCAGCTCACCCGGAGGGAGTTTCCGCGAGCAGTACTTC. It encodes CASSPGGSFREQYF.

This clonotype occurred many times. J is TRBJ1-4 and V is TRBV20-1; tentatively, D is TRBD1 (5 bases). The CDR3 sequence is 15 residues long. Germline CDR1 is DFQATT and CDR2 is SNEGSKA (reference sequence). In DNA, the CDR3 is TGCGGTCTGAGCGGGGGAAGTGGGACTAATGAAAAACTGTTTTTT. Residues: CGLSGGSGTNEKLFF.

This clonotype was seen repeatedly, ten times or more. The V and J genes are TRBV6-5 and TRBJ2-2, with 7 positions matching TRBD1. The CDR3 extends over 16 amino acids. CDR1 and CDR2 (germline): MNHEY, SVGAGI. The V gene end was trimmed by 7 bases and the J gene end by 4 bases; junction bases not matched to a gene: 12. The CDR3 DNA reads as TGTGCCAGCAATATACAGGGGTCCAAGAGCACCGGGGAGCTGTTTTTT. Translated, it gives CASNIQGSKSTGELFF.

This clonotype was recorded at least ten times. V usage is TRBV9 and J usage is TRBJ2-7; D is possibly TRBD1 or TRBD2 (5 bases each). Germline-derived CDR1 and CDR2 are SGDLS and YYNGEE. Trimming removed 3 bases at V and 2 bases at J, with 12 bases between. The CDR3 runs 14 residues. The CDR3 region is CASSGNQGAYEQYF. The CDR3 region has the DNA TGTGCCAGCAGCGGAAACCAGGGAGCCTACGAGCAGTACTTC.

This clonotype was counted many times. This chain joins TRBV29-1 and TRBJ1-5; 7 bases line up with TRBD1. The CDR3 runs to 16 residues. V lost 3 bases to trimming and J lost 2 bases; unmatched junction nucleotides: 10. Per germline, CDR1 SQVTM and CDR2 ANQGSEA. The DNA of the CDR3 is TGCAGCGTTGACGACAGGGTTTGGGGTGGCAATCAGCCCCAGCATTTT. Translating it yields CSVDDRVWGGNQPQHF. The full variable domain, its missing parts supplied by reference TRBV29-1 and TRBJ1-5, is SAVISQKPSRDICQRGTSLTIQCQVDSQVTMMFWYRQQPGQSLTLIATANQGSEATYESGFVIDKFPISRPNLTFSTLTVSNMSPEDSSIYLCSVDDRVWGGNQPQHFGDGTRLSIL.

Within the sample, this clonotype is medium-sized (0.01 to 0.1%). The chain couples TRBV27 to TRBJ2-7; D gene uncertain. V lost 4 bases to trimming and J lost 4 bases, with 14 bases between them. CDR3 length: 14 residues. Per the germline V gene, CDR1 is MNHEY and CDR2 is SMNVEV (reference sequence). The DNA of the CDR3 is TGTGCCAGCAGTTCCCTCCTCACCGGTTACGAGCAGTACTTC. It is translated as CASSSLLTGYEQYF.

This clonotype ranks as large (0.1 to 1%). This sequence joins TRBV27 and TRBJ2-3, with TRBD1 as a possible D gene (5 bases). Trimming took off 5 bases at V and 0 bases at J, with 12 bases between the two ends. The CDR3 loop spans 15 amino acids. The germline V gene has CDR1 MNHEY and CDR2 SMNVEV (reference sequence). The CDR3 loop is CASSATVSSTDTQYF. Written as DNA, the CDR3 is TGTGCCAGCAGTGCGACAGTCTCTAGCACAGATACGCAGTATTTT.

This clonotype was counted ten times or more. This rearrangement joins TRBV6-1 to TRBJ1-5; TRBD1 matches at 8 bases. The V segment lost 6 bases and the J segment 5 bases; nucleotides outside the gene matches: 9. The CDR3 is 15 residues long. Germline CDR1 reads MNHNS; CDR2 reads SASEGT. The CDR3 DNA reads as TGTGCCAGCAGAGCACTCTCAGGGGGCGATCAGCCCCAGCATTTT. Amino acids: CASRALSGGDQPQHF.

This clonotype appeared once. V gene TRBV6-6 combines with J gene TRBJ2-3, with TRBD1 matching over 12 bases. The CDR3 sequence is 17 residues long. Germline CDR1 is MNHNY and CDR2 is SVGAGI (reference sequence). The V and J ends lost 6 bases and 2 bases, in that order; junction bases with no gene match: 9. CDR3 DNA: TGTGCCAGCAGGGCCGGGACAGGGGGCCTCTCCACAGATACGCAGTATTTT. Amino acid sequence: CASRAGTGGLSTDTQYF.

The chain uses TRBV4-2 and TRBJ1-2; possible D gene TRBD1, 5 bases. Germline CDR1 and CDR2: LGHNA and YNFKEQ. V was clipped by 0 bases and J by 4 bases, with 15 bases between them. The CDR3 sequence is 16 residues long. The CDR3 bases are TGTGCCAGCAGCCAAGATAGCGGGGGAGGCAGCTATGGCTACACCTTC. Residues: CASSQDSGGGSYGYTF.

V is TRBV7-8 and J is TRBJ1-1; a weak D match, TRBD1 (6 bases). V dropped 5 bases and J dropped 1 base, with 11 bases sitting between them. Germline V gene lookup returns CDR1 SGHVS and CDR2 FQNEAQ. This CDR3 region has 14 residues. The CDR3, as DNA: TGTGCCAGCAGCCCGGGACACCCGAACACTGAAGCTTTCTTT. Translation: CASSPGHPNTEAFF.

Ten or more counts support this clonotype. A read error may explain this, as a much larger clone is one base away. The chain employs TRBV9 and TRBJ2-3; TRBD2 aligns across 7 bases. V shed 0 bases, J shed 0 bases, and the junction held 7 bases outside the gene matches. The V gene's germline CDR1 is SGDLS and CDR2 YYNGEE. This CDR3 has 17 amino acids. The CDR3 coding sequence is TGTGCCAGCAGCGTAGGGTTAGGCGGGAGTAGCACAGATACGCAGTATTTT. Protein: CASSVGLGGSSTDTQYF.

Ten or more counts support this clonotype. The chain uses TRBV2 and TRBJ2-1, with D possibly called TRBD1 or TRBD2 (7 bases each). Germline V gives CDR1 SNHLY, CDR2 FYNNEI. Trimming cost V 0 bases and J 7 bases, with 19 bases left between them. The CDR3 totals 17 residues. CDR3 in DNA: TGTGCCAGCAGTGAAGCCGTCGGGGGGCCGGGACAGAATGAGCAGTTCTTC. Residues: CASSEAVGGPGQNEQFF.

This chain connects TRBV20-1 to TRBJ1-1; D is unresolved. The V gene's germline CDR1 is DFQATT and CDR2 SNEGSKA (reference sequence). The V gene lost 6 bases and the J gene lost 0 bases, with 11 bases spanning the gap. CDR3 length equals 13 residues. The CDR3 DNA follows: TGCAGTGCGCCTCGAATTTTGAACACTGAAGCTTTCTTT. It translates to CSAPRILNTEAFF.

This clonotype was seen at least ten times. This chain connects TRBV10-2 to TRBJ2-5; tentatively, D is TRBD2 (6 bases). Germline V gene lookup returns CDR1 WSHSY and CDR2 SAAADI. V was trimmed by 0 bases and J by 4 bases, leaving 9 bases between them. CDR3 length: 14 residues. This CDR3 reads CASSESGGRETQYF. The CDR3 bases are TGCGCCAGCAGTGAGTCCGGAGGGAGAGAGACCCAGTACTTC.

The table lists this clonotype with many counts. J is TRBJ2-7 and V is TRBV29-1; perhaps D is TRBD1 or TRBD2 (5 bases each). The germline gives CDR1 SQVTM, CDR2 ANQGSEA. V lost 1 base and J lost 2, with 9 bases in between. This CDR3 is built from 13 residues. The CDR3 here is CSVEGDRAYEQYF. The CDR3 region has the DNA TGCAGCGTTGAAGGGGACCGAGCCTACGAGCAGTACTTC.